This T cell receptor (beta chain) emerged from a study of cytomegalovirus exposure and HLA in healthy donors. As concerns this clone: The antigen is undetermined.

General study findings and limits: The authors listed approximately 160 TCR beta chains as cytomegalovirus-associated. Reports indicate that TCR beta sequences accurately predicted the HLA-A and HLA-B alleles of most subjects. Through in vitro validation, a few CMV-associated chains were shown to be specific for CMV antigens.

The PCR was carried out with 60 Vbeta primers and 13 Jbeta primers. Repertoires were generated with immunoSEQ multiplex PCR, while TCRdb's copy carries only in-frame clones and drops some. The data show around 190,000 clones, around 77% seen once. The sequencing input was PBMCs. The sequence derives from a woman younger than 45 in good health and CMV-seronegative.

The CDR3 loop reads CASSISRRDSKIYGYTF. The DNA for the CDR3 is TGTGCCAGTAGTATAAGTCGGCGGGACAGTAAAATTTATGGCTACACCTTC. The rearrangement joins TRBV19 to TRBJ1-2, with 7 bases aligning to TRBD1. V gave up 2 bases and J gave up 5 bases; unmatched junction bases: 14. Germline CDR1 reads LNHDA; CDR2 reads SQIVND (reference sequence). The CDR3 contains 17 residues.